A selection of T cell receptor beta chains follows, all from one sample in a study of radiation and T cells in renal cell carcinoma. Measured with immunoSEQ multiplex PCR; TCRdb has only the in-frame clones, and not every one. The sample contains approximately 100,000 clones, around 88% of which appear only once. The sample here was blood, taken from a patient whose treatment included radiotherapy and nephrectomy. Receptors were obtained from a man aged 50 to 60 with renal cell carcinoma. CDR3s include the opening cysteine and the closing phenylalanine or tryptophan. The D gene is left open where the match is weak. Clone sizes are given selectively: once, few, many, or a class where the clone is expanded.

>TRBD1|.|TRBV2|TRBJ1-2
TGTGCCAGCAGTGGACAGGGGTATGGCTACACCTTC
CASSGQGYGYTF
>.|.|TRBV6-5|TRBJ2-7
TGTGCCAGCAGTTACAGCTGCGATCGCAACGAGCAGTACTTC
CASSYSCDRNEQYF
>.|.|TRBV5-1|TRBJ1-4
TGCGCCAGCAGCAGACGAGAGGGACTTAATGAAAAACTGTTTTTT
CASSRREGLNEKLFF
>.|.|TRBV4-3|TRBJ2-7
TGCGCCAGCAGCCAAGGGAGTGCCTACGAGCAGTACTTC
CASSQGSAYEQYF
>.|.|TRBV10-3|TRBJ2-7
TGTGCCATCAGTGTATCCTACGAGCAGTACTTC
CAISVSYEQYF
>TRBD1|few|TRBV30|TRBJ1-1
TGTGCCTGGAGTGCAACAGGGGAACAAGCTTTCTTT
CAWSATGEQAFF
>.|.|TRBV7-9|TRBJ1-4
TGTGCCAGCAGCCTACAGGAAGGAGGTGAAAAACTGTTTTTT
CASSLQEGGEKLFF
>.|.|TRBV18|TRBJ2-5
TGTGCCAGCTCGCATTCTTGGGGGCTGAAGTCCGAGACCCAGTACTTC
CASSHSWGLKSETQYF
>.|.|TRBV5-4|TRBJ2-5
TGTGCCAGCAGCTTGGGGGGACGAGAGACCCAGTACTTC
CASSLGGRETQYF
>TRBD1|.|TRBV18|TRBJ1-1
TGTGCCAGCTCACCACGGGTGGACAGGGGGAACACTGAAGCTTTCTTT
CASSPRVDRGNTEAFF
>.|.|TRBV7-2|TRBJ2-1
TGTGCCAGCAGCTTTGTGGACGGGAGTGCGGGCGAGCAGTTCTTC
CASSFVDGSAGEQFF
>.|.|TRBV2|TRBJ2-7
TGTGCCAGCAGTGAGACAGTCCCCGAGCAGTACTTC
CASSETVPEQYF
>TRBD1|.|TRBV9|TRBJ2-7
TGTGCCAGCAGCGTGACAGGGGGCTCCGAGCAGTACTTC
CASSVTGGSEQYF
>TRBD1|.|TRBV19|TRBJ2-5
TGTGCCAGTAGTCCGGGACAGGACCCAGCCGGAGAGACCCAGTACTTC
CASSPGQDPAGETQYF
>.|.|TRBV30|TRBJ2-7
TGTGCCTGGAGTGACAAGGGACTTTCCTACGAGCAGTACTTC
CAWSDKGLSYEQYF